These 15 T cell receptor beta chains were all obtained from the same sample, sequenced in a study of CD8 T cells in ankylosing spondylitis (dated by TCRdb to 2017 to 2019). Libraries were built with 5' RACE. This sample was sequenced with an Illumina HiSeq 2500. Using fastp trimming at Q25 and MiXCR clonotype assembly, TCRdb reanalyzed the public sequencing data and kept in-frame beta chains. Every CDR3 protein is listed once, alongside the most common genes and DNA of its rows. For this sample there are approximately 100,000 distinct CDR3 sequences; over 6.5% appear just once. Of the sample, about a tenth is held by the ten largest clones. Sequencing was performed on blood, either unsorted or a sorted T cell fraction (not recorded which). Receptor source: a male donor with ankylosing spondylitis or in good health (not recorded which).

This clonotype was counted at least ten times. J is TRBJ1-1 and V is TRBV7-9; D unclear. Germline-derived CDR1 and CDR2 are SEHNR and FQNEAQ (reference sequence). Trimming took 0 bases from V and 5 from J, leaving 16 bases between them. The CDR3 covers 16 residues. CDR3 region: CASSLAIARGETEAFF. Here the CDR3 DNA reads TGTGCCAGCAGCTTAGCGATAGCCCGGGGAGAGACTGAAGCTTTCTTT.

The chain carries TRBV12-3 or TRBV12-4 and TRBJ2-2, with D perhaps TRBD1 (6 bases). The CDR3 has 19 residues. V was cut by 8 bases and J by 5 bases, with 30 bases left in between. The CDR3 DNA reads as TGTGCCAGCTTTAATCTATCCATCCTCAACAGGGAGAGGACCGGGGAGCTGTTTTTT. This sequence encodes CASFNLSILNRERTGELFF.

This clonotype was observed at least ten times. The V gene is TRBV5-5, the J gene TRBJ2-1; TRBD2 matches at 9 bases. This CDR3 comprises 15 residues. V lost 4 bases to trimming and J lost 9 bases; unmatched junction nucleotides: 11. Germline CDR1 and CDR2: SGHKS and YYEKEE (reference sequence). The CDR3: CASSDRTSVSSEQFF. The DNA of the CDR3 is TGTGCCAGCAGCGACAGGACTAGCGTAAGCAGTGAGCAGTTCTTC.

At least ten counts were recorded for this clonotype. The rearrangement links TRBV9 to TRBJ2-5; maybe TRBD2 (6 bases). CDR1 and CDR2 (germline): SGDLS, YYNGEE. V was clipped by 0 bases and J by 7 bases, with 13 bases between them. The CDR3 spans 14 residues. The CDR3 DNA sequence: TGTGCCAGCAGCGTAGCGGGGACTGCGGGGACCCAGTACTTC. Its protein product is CASSVAGTAGTQYF.

This clonotype was counted at least ten times. V usage is TRBV15 and J usage is TRBJ2-2, with D hard to call. The V end was cut by 0 bases, the J end by 6 bases, with 17 bases between. The CDR3 has 17 residues. CDR1 LNHNV and CDR2 YYDKDF come from the germline V gene (reference sequence). CDR3 sequence: CATSRDLLVILAGELFF. CDR3 nucleotide sequence: TGTGCCACCAGCAGAGATCTGTTGGTTATTTTAGCCGGGGAGCTGTTTTTT.

The table lists this clonotype with many counts. The J gene is TRBJ2-2, the V gene TRBV20-1; TRBD2 is a possible D gene (5 bases). Germline CDR1 reads DFQATT; CDR2 reads SNEGSKA (reference sequence). V was pared by 0 bases and J by 5 bases, with 16 bases between. The CDR3 extends over 16 amino acids. The CDR3 reads CSAREFRQPGTGELFF. CDR3 DNA sequence: TGCAGTGCTAGAGAGTTTCGGCAGCCGGGGACCGGGGAGCTGTTTTTT.

Points on this clonotype: A much bigger clone sits one base away, suggesting this may be a read error. J is TRBJ1-6 and V is TRBV11-2, with 9 bases matching TRBD1. V lost 4 bases to trimming and J lost 8 bases; unmatched junction nucleotides: 9. CDR1 and CDR2 (germline): SGHAT, FQNNGV. The CDR3 spans 16 residues. CDR3 residues: CASSSLRDRDHSPLHF. The DNA of the CDR3 is TGTGCCAGCAGCTCGCTCCGGGACAGGGACCATTCACCCCTCCACTTT.

This clonotype was recorded many times. The chain couples TRBV7-2 to TRBJ2-1; TRBD1 matches at 10 bases. The CDR3 length is 15 residues. J gave up 10 bases and V 5 bases, and 11 bases lay outside the gene matches. From germline, CDR1 is SGHTA and CDR2 FQGNSA. As DNA, the CDR3 is TGTGCCAGCAGCGGACCCGGGACAGGGGACGGGGAGCAGTTCTTC. It specifies CASSGPGTGDGEQFF.

At least ten counts were recorded for this clonotype. The chain employs TRBV6-1 and TRBJ1-2, with D possibly being TRBD1 (5 bases). V was pared by 6 bases and J by 7 bases, with 18 bases between. CDR1 is MNHNS, CDR2 SASEGT, per germline. This CDR3 has 14 residues. The CDR3, as DNA: TGTGCCAGCAGAACGTTCAGGGTGGGTCTTGGCTACACCTTC. This encodes CASRTFRVGLGYTF.

This clonotype was picked up many times. V is TRBV7-2 and J is TRBJ2-5; D is ambiguous. This CDR3 region has 12 residues. In germline, CDR1 is SGHTA, CDR2 FQGNSA. Deletions cut 4 bases from V and 1 base from J, with 4 bases between. In DNA form, the CDR3 reads TGTGCCAGCAGCTGGGGCCAAGAGACCCAGTACTTC. Its protein product is CASSWGQETQYF.

This clonotype showed up many times. This chain connects TRBV20-1 to TRBJ2-2; TRBD2 aligns across 7 bases. Germline CDR1 reads DFQATT; CDR2 reads SNEGSKA (reference sequence). CDR3 length: 18 amino acids. The junction had 11 bases not matched to a gene; V was cut back by 0 bases and J by 1 base. CDR3 DNA: TGCAGTGCTAGAGATAGTAAGCGAGCTAGCGGGAACACCGGGGAGCTGTTTTTT. Translating gives CSARDSKRASGNTGELFF.

This clonotype was observed many times. J is TRBJ1-5 and V is TRBV29-1; D gene ambiguous. This CDR3 region has 13 residues. Germline values: CDR1 SQVTM, CDR2 ANQGSEA. V lost 4 bases to trimming and J lost 6 bases, with 13 bases between them. CDR3 in DNA: TGCAGCGTTGCCCGTGATGGCGGTCAGCCCCAGCATTTT. Residues: CSVARDGGQPQHF.

There are many counts of this clonotype. V is TRBV5-1 and J is TRBJ2-1, with 10 positions matching TRBD1. CDR3 length: 15 amino acids. J lost 4 bases, V lost 2 bases, and 3 bases had no gene match. Germline CDR1 and CDR2: SGHRS and YFSETQ. The CDR3 loop is CASSFGQGGYNEQFF. DNA for the CDR3: TGCGCCAGCAGCTTTGGACAGGGGGGATACAATGAGCAGTTCTTC.

Details on this clonotype: A much bigger clone sits one base away, suggesting this may be a read error. The J gene is TRBJ2-1, the V gene TRBV5-1; 9 bases line up with TRBD2. The CDR3 is 18 amino acids. Germline assignment: CDR1 SGHRS and CDR2 YFSETQ. CDR3 DNA sequence: TGCGTCAGCCAGCCTTTATGGAGGGTAGCGGGAGTTAGCAATGAGCAGTTCTTC. Its protein is CVSQPLWRVAGVSNEQFF.

The rearrangement links TRBV7-2 to TRBJ2-2; D not resolved. CDR1 and CDR2 (germline): SGHTA, FQGNSA. V lost 1 base to trimming and J lost 7 bases, with 7 bases between them. The CDR3 runs to 13 residues. CDR3 in amino acids: CASSLEVNGELFF. CDR3 sequence (DNA): TGTGCCAGCAGCTTAGAGGTGAACGGGGAGCTGTTTTTT.